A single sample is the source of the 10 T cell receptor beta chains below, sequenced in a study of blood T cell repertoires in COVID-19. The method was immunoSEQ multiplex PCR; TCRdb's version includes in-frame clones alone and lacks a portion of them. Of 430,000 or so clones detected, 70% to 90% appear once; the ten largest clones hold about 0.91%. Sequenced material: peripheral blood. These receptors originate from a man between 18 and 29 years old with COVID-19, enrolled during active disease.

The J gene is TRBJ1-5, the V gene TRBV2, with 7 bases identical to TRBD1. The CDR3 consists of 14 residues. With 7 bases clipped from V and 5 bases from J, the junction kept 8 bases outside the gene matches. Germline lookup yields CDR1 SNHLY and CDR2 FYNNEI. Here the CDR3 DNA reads TGTGCCAGCAAGTCCGGGACAGCCGATCAGCCCCAGCATTTT. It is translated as CASKSGTADQPQHF.

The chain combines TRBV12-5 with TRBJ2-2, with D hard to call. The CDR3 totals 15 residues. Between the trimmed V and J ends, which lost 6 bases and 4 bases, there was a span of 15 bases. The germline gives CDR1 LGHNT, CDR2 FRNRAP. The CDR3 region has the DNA TGTGCTAGTGGCCTGGTCCCCTCGGGCACCGGGGAGCTGTTTTTT. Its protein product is CASGLVPSGTGELFF.

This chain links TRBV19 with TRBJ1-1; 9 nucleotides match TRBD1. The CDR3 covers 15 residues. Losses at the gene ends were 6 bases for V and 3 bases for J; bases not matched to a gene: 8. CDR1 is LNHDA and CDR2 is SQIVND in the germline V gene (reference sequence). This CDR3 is CASSVQGARDTEAFF. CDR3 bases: TGTGCCAGTAGCGTACAGGGGGCGAGGGACACTGAAGCTTTCTTT.

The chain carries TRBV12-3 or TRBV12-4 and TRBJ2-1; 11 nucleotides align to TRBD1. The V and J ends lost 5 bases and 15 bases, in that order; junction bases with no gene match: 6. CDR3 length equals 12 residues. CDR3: CASSDRGTGGFF. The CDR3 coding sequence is TGTGCCAGCAGTGATCGCGGGACAGGGGGGTTCTTC.

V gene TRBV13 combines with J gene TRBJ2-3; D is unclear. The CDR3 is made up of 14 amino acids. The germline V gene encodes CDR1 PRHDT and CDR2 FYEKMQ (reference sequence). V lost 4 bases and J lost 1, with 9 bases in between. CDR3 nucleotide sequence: TGTGCCAGCAGCTCCCTCCCGGGCACAGATACGCAGTATTTT. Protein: CASSSLPGTDTQYF.

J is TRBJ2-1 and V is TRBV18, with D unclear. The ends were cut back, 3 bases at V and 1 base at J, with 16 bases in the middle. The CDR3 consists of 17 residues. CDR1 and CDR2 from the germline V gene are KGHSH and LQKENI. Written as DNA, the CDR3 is TGTGCCAGCTCACCCGCAGGTAGAGCCCTTTCCTACAATGAGCAGTTCTTC. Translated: CASSPAGRALSYNEQFF.

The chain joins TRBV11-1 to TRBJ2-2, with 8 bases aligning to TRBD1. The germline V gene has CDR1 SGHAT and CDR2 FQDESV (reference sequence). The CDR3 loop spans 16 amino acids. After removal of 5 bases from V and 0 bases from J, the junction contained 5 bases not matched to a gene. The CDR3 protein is CASSLDRVPNTGELFF. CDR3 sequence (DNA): TGTGCCAGCAGCCTGGACAGGGTACCGAACACCGGGGAGCTGTTTTTT.

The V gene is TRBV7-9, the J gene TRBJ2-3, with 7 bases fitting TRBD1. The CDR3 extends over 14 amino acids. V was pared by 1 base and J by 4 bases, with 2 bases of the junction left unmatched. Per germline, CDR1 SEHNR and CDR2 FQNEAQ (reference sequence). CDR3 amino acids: CASSLGGGADTQYF. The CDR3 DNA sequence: TGTGCCAGCAGCTTAGGAGGGGGCGCAGATACGCAGTATTTT.

Written as DNA, the CDR3 is TGTGCCAGCAGCCAGGGGACAGGGTTATACGAGCAGTACTTC. It encodes CASSQGTGLYEQYF. V and J are TRBV3-1 (or the pseudogene TRBV3-2) and TRBJ2-7; 9 bases fit TRBD1. Germline V gene lookup returns CDR1 LGHDT and CDR2 YNNKEL (reference sequence). This CDR3 is 14 amino acids long. Trimming at V came to 3 bases and at J to 4 bases, leaving 4 bases not matched to a gene.

The CDR3 DNA is TGTGCCAGCAGCAAAAGTTCGACAGGGATGTTTGATAATTCACCCCTCCACTTT. It is translated as CASSKSSTGMFDNSPLHF. The chain uses TRBV7-9 and TRBJ1-6; 7 bases fit TRBD1. V was clipped by 5 bases and J by 5 bases; unmatched bases: 15. The CDR3 has 18 residues. CDR1 and CDR2 (germline): SEHNR, FQNEAQ (reference sequence).